This T cell receptor (beta chain) came from a study of blood T cell repertoires in COVID-19. Across the study: There were acute and convalescent COVID-19 samples, and they came from the United States, Italy and Spain. Sample material is recorded as cDNA or gDNA derived from T cells, B-cell-depleted T cells, or PBMCs.

Only in-frame clones appear in the TCRdb table, and some are missing; sequencing was by immunoSEQ multiplex PCR. The data show some 63,000 clones, roughly 85% seen once. Germline V gene lookup returns CDR1 LGHNA and CDR2 YNFKEQ. The CDR3 contains 16 residues. Trimming removed 5 bases at V and 2 bases at J, with 17 bases between. Sequencing was done on a sample of peripheral blood. This rearrangement joins TRBV4-2 to TRBJ2-3, with a tentative D call TRBD1 (6 bases). This receptor was identified in a human donor in a cohort sampled during active COVID-19. This CDR3 reads CASSERDKSSTDTQYF. CDR3 coding DNA: TGTGCCAGCAGCGAAAGGGACAAATCCTCCACAGATACGCAGTATTTT.